These 31 T cell receptor beta chains came from one sample sequenced in a study of memory CD4+ T cells and cytomegalovirus serostatus. Profiled with immunoSEQ multiplex PCR; TCRdb holds only in-frame clones, not every one. The table records just under 95,000 clones, under 90% of them present only once. The sort gate was single viable CD3+CD4+CD8-CD45RO+ cells for memory CD4+ T cells. Sequenced: memory CD4+ T cells from blood. Every receptor here comes from an adult in good health and CMV-seropositive.

V is TRBV6-4 and J is TRBJ2-5, with D uncertain. The J call may be in error: the DNA end matches TRBJ2-7 better. The CDR3 is 15 amino acids. Germline V gene sequence: CDR1 MRHNA, CDR2 SNTAGT. CDR3 loop: CASSDLNRGRGEQYF. As DNA, the CDR3 is TGTGCCAGCAGTGACTTAAATCGCGGCAGAGGCGAGCAGTACTTC.

The V and J genes are TRBV4-2 and TRBJ1-5; TRBD1 might be the D (5 bases). CDR3 length: 15 residues. CDR1 is LGHNA, CDR2 YNFKEQ, per germline. V lost 1 base and J lost 3, with 10 bases in between. CDR3 protein: CASSQVRDPNQPQHF. As DNA, the CDR3 is TGTGCCAGCAGCCAAGTACGGGACCCCAATCAGCCCCAGCATTTT.

The CDR3 is CASSSVVGGTYEQYF. The CDR3 DNA follows: TGTGCCAGCAGTTCCGTCGTAGGGGGGACCTACGAGCAGTACTTC. This rearrangement joins TRBV28 to TRBJ2-7; D is possibly TRBD1 or TRBD2 (6 bases each). Germline CDR1 reads MDHEN; CDR2 reads SYDVKM. V gave up 4 bases and J gave up 2 bases, with 15 bases separating them. There are 15 residues in the CDR3.

V gene TRBV27 combines with J gene TRBJ1-3; TRBD1 agrees at 9 bases. J lost 4 bases, V lost 8 bases, and 3 bases had no gene match. Germline V gene sequence: CDR1 MNHEY, CDR2 SMNVEV (reference sequence). The CDR3 covers 13 residues. In DNA, the CDR3 is TGTGCCAGCGGCGGGACAGGGGGAAACACCATATATTTT. It specifies CASGGTGGNTIYF.

V gene TRBV5-4 combines with J gene TRBJ2-5, with 11 bases that match TRBD2. The CDR3 is made up of 17 amino acids. The J segment lost 5 bases and the V segment lost 4 bases, leaving 13 bases of the junction unmatched. CDR1 SGHNT and CDR2 YYREEE come from the germline V gene (reference sequence). CDR3 in DNA: TGTGCCAGCAGCCTAGGGGGGCTAGCGGGAGGTTCGGAGACCCAGTACTTC. This codes for CASSLGGLAGGSETQYF.

CDR3 protein: CASSQEAGDVSEQFF. Written as DNA, the CDR3 is TGCGCCAGCAGCCAAGAAGCGGGAGACGTCAGTGAGCAGTTCTTC. The rearrangement links TRBV4-1 to TRBJ2-1; 8 bases are shared with TRBD2. CDR1 is MGHRA, CDR2 YSYEKL, per germline. The CDR3 spans 15 residues. J gave up 9 bases and V 0 bases, and 7 bases lay outside the gene matches.

The chain uses TRBV7-8 and TRBJ2-7, with a possible D match to TRBD2 (5 bases). V lost 5 bases and J lost 5, with 16 bases in between. Germline V gene sequence: CDR1 SGHVS, CDR2 FQNEAQ. This CDR3 contains 14 residues. CDR3 bases: TGTGCCAGCAGCGTCCCCGGGAATCCCCACGAGCAGTACTTC. Translation gives CASSVPGNPHEQYF.

The J gene is TRBJ2-3, the V gene TRBV7-6; 8 bases line up with TRBD2. J lost 5 bases, V lost 3 bases, and 4 bases had no gene match. The CDR3 is 14 amino acids. Germline-derived CDR1 and CDR2 are SGHVS and FNYEAQ. CDR3: CASSFGLAGDTQYF. The CDR3 DNA sequence: TGTGCCAGCAGCTTCGGACTAGCTGGAGATACGCAGTATTTT.

This chain uses TRBV5-1 with TRBJ2-1, with D possibly matching TRBD2 (6 bases). The CDR3 spans 15 residues. Germline lookup yields CDR1 SGHRS and CDR2 YFSETQ. V lost 3 bases, J lost 5 bases, and 15 bases lay in between. The CDR3 reads CASSSRGSGNNEQFF. In DNA form, the CDR3 reads TGCGCCAGCAGCTCCCGGGGTAGCGGAAACAATGAGCAGTTCTTC.

The chain joins TRBV7-9 to TRBJ2-7; 8 nucleotides line up with TRBD2. The CDR3 is made up of 18 amino acids. J gave up 9 bases and V 0 bases, and 19 bases lay outside the gene matches. Germline CDR1 SEHNR, CDR2 FQNEAQ (reference sequence). CDR3 loop: CASSLALPSGGRLGVQYF. The CDR3 bases are TGTGCCAGCAGCTTAGCGCTGCCGTCGGGCGGGAGGCTCGGAGTGCAGTACTTC. The whole variable domain, remainder taken from reference TRBV7-9 and TRBJ2-7, is DTGVSQNPRHKITKRGQNVTFRCDPISEHNRLYWYRQTLGQGPEFLTYFQNEAQLEKSRLLSDRFSAERPKGSFSTLEIQRTEQGDSAMYLCASSLALPSGGRLGVQYFGPGTRLTVT.

This clone was detected a few times. The chain is built from TRBV7-6 and TRBJ2-5; possibly TRBD1 for D (5 bases). V was trimmed by 2 bases and J by 1 base, leaving 8 bases between them. CDR3 size: 14 residues. Germline V gene data show CDR1 as SGHVS and CDR2 as FNYEAQ. Here the CDR3 DNA reads TGTGCCAGCAGCTTAAGCAGGGCCCAAGAGACCCAGTACTTC. Translating it yields CASSLSRAQETQYF.

The genes are TRBV5-1 and TRBJ1-1; D unclear. Looked up from germline, CDR1 is SGHRS and CDR2 is YFSETQ. The CDR3 has 14 amino acids. Trimming shortened V by 1 base and J by 5 bases, and 12 bases separated the two germline ends. DNA for the CDR3: TGCGCCAGCAGCTTGCGGACCTCGGTTACTGAAGCTTTCTTT. Translation: CASSLRTSVTEAFF.

V is TRBV6-5 and J is TRBJ2-7; the D is unclear. Trimming removed 2 bases at V and 6 bases at J, with 17 bases between. The germline CDR1 and CDR2 sequences are MNHEY and SVGAGI. The CDR3 consists of 15 residues. For the CDR3, the DNA is TGTGCCAGCAGTTACGGGCATTCCGCGGCCGTCGAGCAGTACTTC. This sequence encodes CASSYGHSAAVEQYF.

The rearrangement joins TRBV7-9 to TRBJ2-7, with D uncertain. Germline V lookup: CDR1 SEHNR, CDR2 FQNEAQ (reference sequence). V lost 5 bases to trimming and J lost 1 base, with 15 bases between them. This CDR3 has 15 amino acids. CDR3 region: CASSLTALLSYEQYF. The CDR3 bases are TGTGCCAGCAGCCTCACAGCGCTCCTATCCTACGAGCAGTACTTC. Drawing the rest from reference TRBV7-9 and TRBJ2-7, the complete variable domain is DTGVSQNPRHKITKRGQNVTFRCDPISEHNRLYWYRQTLGQGPEFLTYFQNEAQLEKSRLLSDRFSAERPKGSFSTLEIQRTEQGDSAMYLCASSLTALLSYEQYFGPGTRLTVT.

The V gene is TRBV7-2, the J gene TRBJ2-1; 13 bases are a match to TRBD2. There are 18 residues in the CDR3. Germline trimming cut 7 bases from V and 3 bases from J; bases unmatched to any gene: 12. Germline CDR1 reads SGHTA; CDR2 reads FQGNSA. CDR3 nucleotides: TGTGCCAGCAAAATTGGGAGGACTAGCGGGAGAAACTACAATGAGCAGTTCTTC. Its translation: CASKIGRTSGRNYNEQFF.

The chain combines TRBV18 with TRBJ2-7; maybe TRBD2 (6 bases). The CDR3 loop spans 15 amino acids. Germline CDR1 reads KGHSH; CDR2 reads LQKENI. The V gene lost 3 bases and the J gene lost 0 bases, with 12 bases spanning the gap. CDR3 in amino acids: CASSPIAASSYEQYF. CDR3 bases: TGTGCCAGCTCACCGATAGCGGCGAGCTCCTACGAGCAGTACTTC.

This chain links TRBV4-1 with TRBJ2-7; D is undetermined. Between the trimmed V and J ends, which lost 0 bases and 2 bases, there was a span of 8 bases. Germline V gene lookup returns CDR1 MGHRA and CDR2 YSYEKL. The CDR3 has 14 amino acids. The CDR3 spells CASSQDSNTYEQYF. The CDR3 nucleotides read TGCGCCAGCAGCCAAGATAGTAACACCTACGAGCAGTACTTC.

The chain combines TRBV7-9 with TRBJ2-2; maybe TRBD2 (6 bases). The V and J ends lost 4 bases and 8 bases respectively, with 20 bases between them. The CDR3 is 16 residues long. Germline CDR1 and CDR2: SEHNR and FQNEAQ (reference sequence). The CDR3 bases are TGTGCCAGCAGCTCCCGGGACTCTTCATTTGTAGGGGAGCTGTTTTTT. It translates to CASSSRDSSFVGELFF.

The CDR3 loop reads CASSLSGTGVADTQYF. The CDR3 bases are TGCGCCAGCAGCCTATCTGGGACAGGGGTGGCAGATACGCAGTATTTT. The chain has TRBV4-1 and TRBJ2-3, with 10 bases identical to TRBD1. The CDR3 sequence is 16 residues long. With V trimmed by 4 bases and J by 4 bases, 8 bases remained unmatched. CDR1 and CDR2 from the germline V gene are MGHRA and YSYEKL.

V gene TRBV5-1 combines with J gene TRBJ1-2; D is unresolved. The V end was cut by 0 bases, the J end by 6 bases, with 9 bases between. Germline V gene data show CDR1 as SGHRS and CDR2 as YFSETQ. The CDR3 covers 13 residues. The CDR3: CASSLGKDNGYTF. The CDR3, as DNA: TGCGCCAGCAGCTTGGGAAAGGATAATGGCTACACCTTC.

The chain combines TRBV6-5 with TRBJ1-1; a weak D match, TRBD1 (5 bases). This CDR3 has 14 amino acids. The germline CDR1 and CDR2 sequences are MNHEY and SVGAGI. V was cut by 3 bases and J by 1 base, with 9 bases left in between. The CDR3 is CASSYDRGNTEAFF. The CDR3 DNA follows: TGTGCCAGCAGTTATGACAGAGGGAACACTGAAGCTTTCTTT.

The table lists this clone with a few counts. The V and J genes are TRBV11-2 and TRBJ2-7; TRBD2 agrees at 10 bases. V shed 0 bases and J 7 bases; nucleotides not matched to a gene: 6. There are 15 residues in the CDR3. The germline V gene has CDR1 SGHAT and CDR2 FQNNGV. The chain's CDR3 is CASSLDLAGVGEQYF. CDR3 DNA sequence: TGTGCCAGCAGCTTAGATCTAGCGGGAGTAGGTGAGCAGTACTTC.

V gene TRBV7-9 combines with J gene TRBJ1-2; TRBD1 aligns across 7 bases. The CDR3 spans 13 residues. The germline gives CDR1 SEHNR, CDR2 FQNEAQ (reference sequence). V trimming: 5 bases; J trimming: 4 bases; junction bases outside the gene matches: 4. For the CDR3, the DNA is TGTGCCAGCAGCCCGACAGGGCCCTATGGCTACACCTTC. Translation: CASSPTGPYGYTF.

The chain recombines TRBV6-6 with TRBJ2-1; D gene uncertain. V lost 7 bases and J lost 6, with 10 bases in between. This CDR3 region has 12 residues. Germline CDR1 and CDR2: MNHNY and SVGAGI (reference sequence). CDR3 amino acids: CASKGPSNEQFF. The CDR3 DNA is TGTGCCAGCAAGGGCCCGTCCAATGAGCAGTTCTTC.

V and J are TRBV27 and TRBJ1-1, with D perhaps matching TRBD1 (5 bases). The ends were cut back, 2 bases at V and 1 base at J, with 8 bases in the middle. Germline V gene data show CDR1 as MNHEY and CDR2 as SMNVEV (reference sequence). The CDR3 totals 14 residues. The CDR3 sequence: CASSLLGGNTEAFF. CDR3 sequence (DNA): TGTGCCAGCAGTTTACTGGGGGGGAACACTGAAGCTTTCTTT.

The chain employs TRBV19 and TRBJ1-5, with TRBD1 as a possible D gene (6 bases). The CDR3 has 14 amino acids. V was shortened by 5 bases and J by 3 bases, with 11 bases between the two germline ends. Germline V CDR1 and CDR2: LNHDA, SQIVND (reference sequence). CDR3 sequence (DNA): TGTGCCAGTAGTCAGACAGGATACAATCAGCCCCAGCATTTT. Translation: CASSQTGYNQPQHF. The whole variable domain, remainder taken from reference TRBV19 and TRBJ1-5, is DGGITQSPKYLFRKEGQNVTLSCEQNLNHDAMYWYRQDPGQGLRLIYYSQIVNDFQKGDIAEGYSVSREKKESFPLTVTSAQKNPTAFYLCASSQTGYNQPQHFGDGTRLSIL.

The chain uses TRBV28 and TRBJ2-5; a weak D match, TRBD1 (6 bases). The ends were cut back, 2 bases at V and 6 bases at J, with 13 bases in the middle. In germline, CDR1 is MDHEN, CDR2 SYDVKM. The CDR3 has 14 residues. CDR3 region: CASSLIGGGKTQYF. The CDR3 DNA reads TGTGCCAGCAGTTTAATTGGGGGCGGAAAGACCCAGTACTTC.

The V call is TRBV5-4, the J call TRBJ2-4, with 8 bases aligning to TRBD1. CDR1 is SGHNT, CDR2 YYREEE, per germline (reference sequence). The CDR3 is 15 residues long. V lost 0 bases to trimming and J lost 7 bases; unmatched junction nucleotides: 6. CDR3 amino acids: CASSLASGGMNIQYF. The DNA for the CDR3 is TGTGCCAGCAGCTTGGCCTCAGGGGGCATGAACATTCAGTACTTC.

This clone was observed a single time. The chain recombines TRBV30 with TRBJ2-2; no clear D gene. Germline assignment: CDR1 GTSNPN and CDR2 SVGIG (reference sequence). V lost 0 bases, J lost 5 bases, and 7 bases lay in between. There are 13 residues in the CDR3. This CDR3 is CAWSVGRTGELFF. DNA for the CDR3: TGTGCCTGGAGTGTGGGTAGGACCGGGGAGCTGTTTTTT. The full variable domain, in which reference TRBV30 and TRBJ2-2 provide the parts outside the CDR3, is SQTIHQWPATLVQPVGSPLSLECTVEGTSNPNLYWYRQAAGRGLQLLFYSVGIGQISSEVPQNLSASRPQDRQFILSSKKLLLSDSGFYLCAWSVGRTGELFFGEGSRLTVL.

This clone has only a few counts. This chain uses TRBV2 with TRBJ2-3; 7 bases line up with TRBD2. The J segment lost 8 bases and the V segment lost 2 bases, leaving 4 bases of the junction unmatched. Germline V CDR1 and CDR2: SNHLY, FYNNEI. CDR3 length: 13 amino acids. DNA of the CDR3: TGTGCCAGCAGTGAAAGGACGGGAGGTACGCAGTATTTT. This codes for CASSERTGGTQYF.

The J gene is TRBJ1-1, the V gene TRBV7-9, with D possibly matching TRBD1 (5 bases). With 2 bases removed from V and 5 bases from J, the gap between germline ends came to 18 bases. The CDR3 is made up of 16 amino acids. CDR1 is SEHNR and CDR2 is FQNEAQ in the germline V gene (reference sequence). The CDR3 reads CASSLWSGTGDTEAFF. In nucleotides, the CDR3 is TGTGCCAGCAGCTTATGGTCGGGGACTGGGGATACTGAAGCTTTCTTT.